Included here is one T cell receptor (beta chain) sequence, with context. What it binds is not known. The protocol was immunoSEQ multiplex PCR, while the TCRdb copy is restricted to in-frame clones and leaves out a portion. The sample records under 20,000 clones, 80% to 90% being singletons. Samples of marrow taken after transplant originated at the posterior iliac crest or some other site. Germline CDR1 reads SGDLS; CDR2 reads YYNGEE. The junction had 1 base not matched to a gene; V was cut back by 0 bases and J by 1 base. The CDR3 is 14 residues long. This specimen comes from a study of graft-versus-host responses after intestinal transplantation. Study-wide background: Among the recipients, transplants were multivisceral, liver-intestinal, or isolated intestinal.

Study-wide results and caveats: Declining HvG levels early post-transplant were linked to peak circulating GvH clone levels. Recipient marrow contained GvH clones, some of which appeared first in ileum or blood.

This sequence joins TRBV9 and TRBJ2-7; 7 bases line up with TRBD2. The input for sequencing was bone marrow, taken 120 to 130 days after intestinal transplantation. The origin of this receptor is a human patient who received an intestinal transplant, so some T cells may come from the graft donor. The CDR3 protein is CASSVGAGSYEQYF. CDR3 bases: TGTGCCAGCAGCGTAGGAGCGGGGTCCTACGAGCAGTACTTC. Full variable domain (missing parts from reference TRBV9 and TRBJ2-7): DSGVTQTPKHLITATGQRVTLRCSPRSGDLSVYWYQQSLDQGLQFLIQYYNGEERAKGNILERFSAQQFPDLHSELNLSSLELGDSALYFCASSVGAGSYEQYFGPGTRLTVT.